This T cell receptor beta chain was found in a study of blood T cell repertoires in COVID-19. The assay was immunoSEQ multiplex PCR, and TCRdb's table has in-frame clones only and misses some. The sample comprises 250,000 to 300,000 clones, around 84% of which are singletons, and less than 20% rests with the top ten. Germline assignment: CDR1 SGHAT and CDR2 FQNNGV. This CDR3 comprises 17 residues. The V gene lost 0 bases and the J gene lost 10 bases, with 22 bases spanning the gap. The participants were between about 18 and 89 years old and came from fewer than 25 US areas. The sequence was obtained from a man aged 18 to 30 who had recovered from COVID-19. V gene TRBV11-2 combines with J gene TRBJ2-1; D not certain. Sequencing input: PBMCs or T cells enriched from blood (not recorded which). The chain's CDR3 is CASSLDKTAVRVGEQFF. For the CDR3, the DNA is TGTGCCAGCAGCTTAGATAAGACTGCAGTACGGGTAGGCGAGCAGTTCTTC. The whole variable domain, remainder taken from reference TRBV11-2 and TRBJ2-1, is EAGVAQSPRYKIIEKRQSVAFWCNPISGHATLYWYQQILGQGPKLLIQFQNNGVVDDSQLPKDRFSAERLKGVDSTLKIQPAKLEDSAVYLCASSLDKTAVRVGEQFFGPGTRLTVL.